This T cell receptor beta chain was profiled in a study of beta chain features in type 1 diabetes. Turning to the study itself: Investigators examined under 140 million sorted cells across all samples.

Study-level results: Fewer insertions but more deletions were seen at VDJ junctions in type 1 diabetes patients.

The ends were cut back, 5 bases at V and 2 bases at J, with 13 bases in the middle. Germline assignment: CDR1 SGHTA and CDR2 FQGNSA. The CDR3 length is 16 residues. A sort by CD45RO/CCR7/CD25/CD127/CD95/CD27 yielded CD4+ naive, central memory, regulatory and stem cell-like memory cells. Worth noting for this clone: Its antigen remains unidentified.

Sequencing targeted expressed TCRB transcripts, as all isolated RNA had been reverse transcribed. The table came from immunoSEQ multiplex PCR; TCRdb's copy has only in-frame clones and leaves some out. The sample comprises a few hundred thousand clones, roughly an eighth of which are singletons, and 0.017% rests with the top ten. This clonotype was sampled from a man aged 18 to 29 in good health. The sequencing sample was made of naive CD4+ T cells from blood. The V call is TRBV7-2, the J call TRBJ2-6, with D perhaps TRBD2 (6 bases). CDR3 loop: CASSPNGGAGANVLTF. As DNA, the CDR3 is TGTGCCAGCAGCCCGAATGGAGGGGCTGGGGCCAACGTCCTGACTTTC.